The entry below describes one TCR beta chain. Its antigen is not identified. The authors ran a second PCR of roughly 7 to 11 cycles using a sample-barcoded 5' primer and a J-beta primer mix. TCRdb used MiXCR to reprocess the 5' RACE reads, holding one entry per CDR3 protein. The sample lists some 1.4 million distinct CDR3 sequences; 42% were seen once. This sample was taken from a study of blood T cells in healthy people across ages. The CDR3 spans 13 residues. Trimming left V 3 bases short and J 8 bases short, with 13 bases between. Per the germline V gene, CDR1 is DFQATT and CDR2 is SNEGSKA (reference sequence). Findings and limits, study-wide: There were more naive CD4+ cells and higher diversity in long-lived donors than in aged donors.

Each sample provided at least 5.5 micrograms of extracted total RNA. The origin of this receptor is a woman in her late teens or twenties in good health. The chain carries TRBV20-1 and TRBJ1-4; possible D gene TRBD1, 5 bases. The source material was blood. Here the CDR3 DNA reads TGCAGTGCTAGCACAGGCCTGGGGGAAAAACTGTTTTTT. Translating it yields CSASTGLGEKLFF.